These 25 T cell receptor beta chains were all obtained from the same sample, sequenced in a study of T cell responses to AZD1222 COVID-19 vaccine. The protocol was immunoSEQ multiplex PCR, while the TCRdb copy is restricted to in-frame clones and leaves out a portion. The repertoire holds 130,000 to 150,000 clones, about 88% seen once, with roughly 4.7% in the top ten. The sequences come from peripheral blood, collected on day 0 of AZD1222 vaccination. Every receptor here comes from an adult in good health.

The J gene is TRBJ2-1, the V gene TRBV9, with D perhaps matching TRBD1 (6 bases). The CDR3 spans 16 residues. V was trimmed by 0 bases and J by 9 bases, leaving 19 bases between them. Looked up from germline, CDR1 is SGDLS and CDR2 is YYNGEE. Here the CDR3 reads CASSVAGLALQGEQFF. The DNA for the CDR3 is TGTGCCAGCAGCGTAGCTGGTCTAGCTCTACAGGGTGAGCAGTTCTTC.

This chain joins TRBV9 and TRBJ1-1; 7 bases align to TRBD1. The CDR3 consists of 16 residues. Germline CDR1 is SGDLS and CDR2 is YYNGEE. V shed 3 bases, J shed 0 bases, and the junction held 8 bases outside the gene matches. CDR3 residues: CASSAQTGQLNTEAFF. CDR3 DNA sequence: TGTGCCAGCAGCGCCCAAACGGGACAGCTGAACACTGAAGCTTTCTTT.

The chain employs TRBV27 and TRBJ1-3; D perhaps matches TRBD1 (6 bases). V lost 7 bases to trimming and J lost 3 bases, with 22 bases between them. Germline CDR1 MNHEY, CDR2 SMNVEV (reference sequence). This CDR3 region has 17 residues. This CDR3 reads CASIFTLGDTDGNTIYF. The DNA of the CDR3 is TGTGCCAGCATCTTTACTCTGGGGGACACCGATGGAAACACCATATATTTT.

This rearrangement joins TRBV2 to TRBJ1-2; no clear D gene. The CDR3 totals 13 residues. The V gene lost 6 bases and the J gene lost 2 bases, with 10 bases spanning the gap. Germline CDR1 reads SNHLY; CDR2 reads FYNNEI. CDR3 sequence reads: CASRERENYGYTF. DNA of the CDR3: TGTGCCAGCAGGGAGAGGGAAAACTATGGCTACACCTTC.

The chain links TRBV6-5 to TRBJ2-5; 9 positions agree with TRBD2. With 6 bases clipped from V and 5 bases from J, the junction kept 7 bases outside the gene matches. The CDR3 sequence is 14 residues long. In germline, CDR1 is MNHEY, CDR2 SVGAGI. In DNA, the CDR3 is TGTGCCAGCAGGGTGGGACTAGCACCCGAGACCCAGTACTTC. It translates to CASRVGLAPETQYF.

This chain links TRBV15 with TRBJ2-5; D uncertain. This CDR3 region has 15 residues. Per germline, CDR1 LNHNV and CDR2 YYDKDF (reference sequence). Trimming shortened V by 0 bases and J by 10 bases, and 18 bases separated the two germline ends. For the CDR3, the DNA is TGTGCCACCAGCAGAGATCCCCAGCCCGCTCGCGACCAGTACTTC. Protein sequence: CATSRDPQPARDQYF.

The chain carries TRBV4-2 and TRBJ2-3, with 14 bases aligning to TRBD2. In germline, CDR1 is LGHNA, CDR2 YNFKEQ. Trimming took 4 bases from V and 7 from J; bases not matched to a gene: 7. The CDR3 length is 16 residues. The CDR3 DNA reads as TGTGCCAGCAGCCCGAGCGGGACTAGCGGGAGATATACGCAGTATTTT. It yields the protein CASSPSGTSGRYTQYF.

This rearrangement joins TRBV7-9 to TRBJ1-2; TRBD1 might be the D (6 bases). This CDR3 has 16 amino acids. Germline V gene data show CDR1 as SEHNR and CDR2 as FQNEAQ (reference sequence). V lost 4 bases and J 5 bases, leaving 20 bases between the germline ends. In nucleotides, the CDR3 is TGTGCCAGCAGCTGGAGGGGGATCCTCCGGGCTTATGGCTACACCTTC. It is translated as CASSWRGILRAYGYTF.

CDR3 protein: CSDPGYTF. The CDR3 DNA is TGCAGTGACCCCGGCTACACCTTC. This sequence joins TRBV20-1 and TRBJ1-2; D remains unclear. From germline, CDR1 is DFQATT and CDR2 SNEGSKA (reference sequence). There are 8 residues in the CDR3. The germline V and J ends were trimmed by 7 bases and 8 bases, with 5 bases remaining between them.

The chain combines TRBV29-1 with TRBJ1-5; a possible D gene is TRBD1 (6 bases). The V end was cut by 4 bases, the J end by 4 bases, with 14 bases between. The CDR3 is 14 residues long. From germline, CDR1 is SQVTM and CDR2 ANQGSEA. Here the CDR3 reads CSVGWGAGNQPQHF. The CDR3 bases are TGCAGCGTTGGATGGGGGGCTGGAAATCAGCCCCAGCATTTT.

This clone occurred once. The chain is built from TRBV7-9 and TRBJ1-5; 10 bases are shared with TRBD1. V lost 4 bases to trimming and J lost 0 bases; unmatched junction nucleotides: 12. CDR1 SEHNR and CDR2 FQNEAQ come from the germline V gene (reference sequence). The CDR3 runs to 19 residues. The CDR3 DNA is TGTGCCAGCAGCTCCAATCCCGACAGGGGGCCTGGTAGCAATCAGCCCCAGCATTTT. Encoded protein: CASSSNPDRGPGSNQPQHF. Variable domain in full (rest from reference TRBV7-9 and TRBJ1-5): DTGVSQNPRHKITKRGQNVTFRCDPISEHNRLYWYRQTLGQGPEFLTYFQNEAQLEKSRLLSDRFSAERPKGSFSTLEIQRTEQGDSAMYLCASSSNPDRGPGSNQPQHFGDGTRLSIL.

The V and J genes are TRBV11-2 and TRBJ2-1; D is uncertain. CDR3 length: 12 residues. Germline assignment: CDR1 SGHAT and CDR2 FQNNGV. Trimming took 5 bases from V and 7 from J, leaving 9 bases between them. This CDR3 is CASSRLVNEQFF. The CDR3 DNA follows: TGTGCCAGCAGCCGATTGGTAAATGAGCAGTTCTTC.

The chain uses TRBV24-1 and TRBJ2-3; no clear D gene. The CDR3 has 13 residues. Germline-derived CDR1 and CDR2 are KGHDR and SFDVKD. The V end lost 7 bases, the J end lost 2 bases, and 9 bases lay between the germline ends. CDR3 loop: CATSPQITDTQYF. The CDR3 nucleotides are TGTGCCACCAGCCCCCAGATCACAGATACGCAGTATTTT.

This clone occurred once. This may be a read error, as it is one base from a much larger clone. The rearrangement uses TRBV12-5 and TRBJ2-2, with 9 bases identical to TRBD1. The CDR3 has 17 amino acids. V lost 1 base, J lost 4 bases, and 7 bases stayed unmatched. CDR1 is LGHNT, CDR2 FRNRAP, per germline. This CDR3 reads CASGLGRTGAGTGELFF. In DNA form, the CDR3 reads TGTGCTAGTGGTTTGGGAAGGACAGGGGCGGGCACCGGGGAGCTGTTTTTT.

The chain links TRBV24-1 to TRBJ1-4; D is ambiguous. V was clipped by 1 base and J by 8 bases, with 25 bases between them. Per the germline V gene, CDR1 is KGHDR and CDR2 is SFDVKD. This CDR3 is built from 19 residues. The CDR3 here is CATSDLIPYSGTSGEKLFF. CDR3 nucleotide sequence: TGTGCCACCAGTGATTTAATTCCCTATTCCGGTACAAGTGGCGAAAAACTGTTTTTT.

V is TRBV11-2 and J is TRBJ1-2, with D tentatively TRBD1 (5 bases). Trimming took off 3 bases at V and 1 base at J, with 12 bases between the two ends. The germline CDR1 and CDR2 sequences are SGHAT and FQNNGV. The CDR3 sequence is 15 residues long. The CDR3 is CASSFPRQSNYGYTF. The CDR3 region has the DNA TGTGCCAGCAGCTTCCCGAGACAGAGTAACTATGGCTACACCTTC.

The chain employs TRBV5-6 and TRBJ1-1, with a tentative D call TRBD1 (5 bases). The CDR3 contains 15 residues. V lost 0 bases and J 4 bases, leaving 13 bases between the germline ends. Germline CDR1 reads SGHDT; CDR2 reads YYEEEE. The CDR3 region is CASSLEFRGGTEAFF. DNA of the CDR3: TGTGCCAGCAGCTTGGAATTTAGGGGCGGCACTGAAGCTTTCTTT.

J is TRBJ2-7 and V is TRBV28, with 7 nucleotides matching TRBD2. CDR1 and CDR2 (germline): MDHEN, SYDVKM. With V trimmed by 6 bases and J by 4 bases, 15 bases remained unmatched. CDR3 length equals 16 residues. CDR3 in amino acids: CASRTVRGGRRYEQYF. As DNA, the CDR3 is TGTGCCAGCAGAACGGTCCGGGGAGGGCGAAGATACGAGCAGTACTTC.

The chain has TRBV10-2 and TRBJ1-1; D uncertain. CDR3 length: 13 amino acids. The germline V gene has CDR1 WSHSY and CDR2 SAAADI. The ends were cut back, 4 bases at V and 3 bases at J, with 9 bases in the middle. DNA of the CDR3: TGCGCCAGCAGTGGTTGGGAGGACACTGAAGCTTTCTTT. Residues: CASSGWEDTEAFF.

The V gene is TRBV10-2, the J gene TRBJ1-6; TRBD1 aligns across 7 bases. Germline V gives CDR1 WSHSY, CDR2 SAAADI. V shed 2 bases and J 7 bases; nucleotides not matched to a gene: 2. The CDR3 covers 14 residues. CDR3 DNA sequence: TGCGCCAGCAGTGAGGCGACAGGGAATTCACCCCTCCACTTT. Translation gives CASSEATGNSPLHF.

This rearrangement joins TRBV2 to TRBJ1-1; 10 nucleotides agree with TRBD1. This CDR3 region has 16 residues. The V gene's germline CDR1 is SNHLY and CDR2 FYNNEI. The V and J ends lost 6 bases and 5 bases, in that order; junction bases with no gene match: 12. DNA for the CDR3: TGTGCCAGCAGGGCGAGACAGGGGGCGAGAGGAACTGAAGCTTTCTTT. It codes for CASRARQGARGTEAFF.

This clone was seen a handful of times. The chain employs TRBV4-1 and TRBJ1-1, with D possibly TRBD1 on 6 matching bases. CDR1 is MGHRA, CDR2 YSYEKL, per germline. V lost 4 bases, J lost 8 bases, and 14 bases lay in between. CDR3 length: 13 residues. CDR3 protein: CASSLERTGEAFF. Here the CDR3 DNA reads TGCGCCAGCAGCCTCGAACGCACAGGGGAAGCTTTCTTT.

The V gene is TRBV3-1 (or the pseudogene TRBV3-2), the J gene TRBJ1-4; TRBD1 aligns across 7 bases. J gave up 6 bases and V 5 bases, and 6 bases lay outside the gene matches. Germline CDR1 LGHDT, CDR2 YNNKEL (reference sequence). The CDR3 contains 14 residues. As DNA, the CDR3 is TGTGCCAGCAGCGACAGGGTAGGGGATGAAAAACTGTTTTTT. Its protein product is CASSDRVGDEKLFF.

The DNA of the CDR3 is TGTGCCAGTAGTTGGGCCCGGGGAGGCGAGCAGTACTTC. Protein sequence: CASSWARGGEQYF. The V and J genes are TRBV19 and TRBJ2-7, with D perhaps TRBD2 (6 bases). The ends were cut back, 5 bases at V and 6 bases at J, with 14 bases in the middle. CDR3 length: 13 amino acids. Germline V CDR1 and CDR2: LNHDA, SQIVND (reference sequence). Combining the CDR3 with reference TRBV19 and TRBJ2-7 gives the whole variable domain DGGITQSPKYLFRKEGQNVTLSCEQNLNHDAMYWYRQDPGQGLRLIYYSQIVNDFQKGDIAEGYSVSREKKESFPLTVTSAQKNPTAFYLCASSWARGGEQYFGPGTRLTVT.

The chain joins TRBV4-2 to TRBJ2-1; 8 nucleotides line up with TRBD2. This CDR3 has 16 residues. Germline CDR1 LGHNA, CDR2 YNFKEQ. The V and J ends lost 4 bases and 2 bases, in that order; junction bases with no gene match: 7. This CDR3 is CASSRALAVTYNEQFF. CDR3 in DNA: TGTGCCAGCAGCCGCGCACTAGCGGTAACCTACAATGAGCAGTTCTTC.